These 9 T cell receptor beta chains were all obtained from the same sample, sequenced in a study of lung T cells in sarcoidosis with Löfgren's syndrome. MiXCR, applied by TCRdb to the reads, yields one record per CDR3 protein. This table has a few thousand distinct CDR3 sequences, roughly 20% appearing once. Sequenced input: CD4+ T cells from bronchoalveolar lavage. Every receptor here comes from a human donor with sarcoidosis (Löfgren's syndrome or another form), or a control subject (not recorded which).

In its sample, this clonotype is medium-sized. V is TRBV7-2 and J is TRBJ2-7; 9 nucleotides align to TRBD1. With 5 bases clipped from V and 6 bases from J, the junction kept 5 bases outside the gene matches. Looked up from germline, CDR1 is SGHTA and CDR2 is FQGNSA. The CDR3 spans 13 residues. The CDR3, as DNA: TGTGCCAGCAGCCCGGGACAGGGTACCGAGCAGTACTTC. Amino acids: CASSPGQGTEQYF.

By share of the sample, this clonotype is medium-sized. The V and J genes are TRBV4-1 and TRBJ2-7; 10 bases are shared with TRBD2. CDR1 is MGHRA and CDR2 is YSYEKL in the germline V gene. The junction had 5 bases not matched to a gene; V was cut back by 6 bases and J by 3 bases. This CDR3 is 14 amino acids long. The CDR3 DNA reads TGCGCCAGCAGGCCCGGGACTAGCGACTACGAGCAGTACTTC. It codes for CASRPGTSDYEQYF.

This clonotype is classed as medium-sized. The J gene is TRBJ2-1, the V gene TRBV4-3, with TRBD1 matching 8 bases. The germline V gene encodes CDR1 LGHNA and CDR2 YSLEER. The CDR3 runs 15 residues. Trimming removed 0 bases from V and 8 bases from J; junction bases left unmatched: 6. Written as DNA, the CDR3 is TGCGCCAGCAGCCAAGACCCGACAGGGGACCATGAGCAGTTCTTC. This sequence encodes CASSQDPTGDHEQFF.

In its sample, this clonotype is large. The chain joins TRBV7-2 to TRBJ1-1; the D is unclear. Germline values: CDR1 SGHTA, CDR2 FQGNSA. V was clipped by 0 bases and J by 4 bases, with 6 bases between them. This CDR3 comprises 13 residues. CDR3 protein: CASSLARGTEAFF. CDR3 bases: TGTGCCAGCAGCTTAGCGCGTGGCACTGAAGCTTTCTTT.

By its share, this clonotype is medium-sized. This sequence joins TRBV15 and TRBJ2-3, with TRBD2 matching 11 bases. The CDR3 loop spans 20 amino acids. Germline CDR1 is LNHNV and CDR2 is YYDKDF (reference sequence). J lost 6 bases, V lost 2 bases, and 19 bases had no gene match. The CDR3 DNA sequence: TGTGCCACCAGCAGAAACCCCCCAACTAGCGGGGGCCCCGGAGGGGATACGCAGTATTTT. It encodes CATSRNPPTSGGPGGDTQYF.

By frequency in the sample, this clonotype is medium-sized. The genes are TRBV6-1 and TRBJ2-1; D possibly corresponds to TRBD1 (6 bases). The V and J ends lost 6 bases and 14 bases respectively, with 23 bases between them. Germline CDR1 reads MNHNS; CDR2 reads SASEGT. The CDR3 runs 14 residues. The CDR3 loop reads CASRLQGLLQFEFF. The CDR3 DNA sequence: TGTGCCAGCAGGTTACAGGGTCTCCTACAATTTGAGTTCTTC.

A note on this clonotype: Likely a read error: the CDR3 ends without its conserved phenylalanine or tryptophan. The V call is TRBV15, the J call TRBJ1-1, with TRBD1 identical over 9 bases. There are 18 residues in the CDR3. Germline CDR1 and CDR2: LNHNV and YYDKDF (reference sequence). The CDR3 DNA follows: TGTGCCACCAGCAGGAGGGGACAGGGCCCCGGGGAGGGCTCTGAGGCTTTCTCT. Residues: CATSRRGQGPGEGSEAFS.

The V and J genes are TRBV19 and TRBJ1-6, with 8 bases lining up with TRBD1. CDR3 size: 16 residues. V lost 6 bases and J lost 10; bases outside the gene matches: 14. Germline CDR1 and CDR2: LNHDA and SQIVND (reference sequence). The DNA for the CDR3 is TGTGCCAGTAGGAAATCTGGGACAGGAGTCAGGTCACCCCTCCACTTT. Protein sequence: CASRKSGTGVRSPLHF.

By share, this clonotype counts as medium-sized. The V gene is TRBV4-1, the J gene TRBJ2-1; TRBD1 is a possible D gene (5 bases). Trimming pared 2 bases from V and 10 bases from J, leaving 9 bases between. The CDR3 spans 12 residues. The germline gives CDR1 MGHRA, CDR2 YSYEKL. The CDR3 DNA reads TGCGCCAGCAGCCAATCAGGGTACGAGCAGTTCTTC. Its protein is CASSQSGYEQFF.